The 12 T cell receptor beta chains given below trace back to one sample, sequenced in a study of T cells after yellow fever vaccination. TCRdb re-analysed the 5' RACE reads in MiXCR, keeping a single row per CDR3 protein. This sample has a few hundred thousand distinct CDR3 sequences, with about an eighth found just once. Sequences were derived from CD4+ T cells sorted from PBMCs, sampled 15 days after the yellow fever booster vaccination. These receptors were obtained from a man younger than 30 who received the YFV17D yellow fever vaccine.

V usage is TRBV6-1 and J usage is TRBJ2-3; D call uncertain. There are 13 residues in the CDR3. Trimming removed 0 bases from V and 4 bases from J, with 5 bases in between. Germline values: CDR1 MNHNS, CDR2 SASEGT. The CDR3 DNA is TGTGCCAGCAGTGAAGCTAGTCCAGATACGCAGTATTTT. Translation: CASSEASPDTQYF.

This clonotype has a handful of counts. This chain joins TRBV5-5 and TRBJ1-1; the D is unclear. Germline CDR1 reads SGHKS; CDR2 reads YYEKEE (reference sequence). V lost 2 bases and J lost 1, with 12 bases in between. This CDR3 is built from 15 residues. The CDR3 here is CASSLGPQRNTEAFF. As DNA, the CDR3 is TGTGCCAGCAGCTTAGGCCCGCAGAGGAACACTGAAGCTTTCTTT.

The rearrangement joins TRBV5-1 to TRBJ2-5, with D possibly TRBD2 on 6 matching bases. The CDR3 is 16 amino acids. CDR1 SGHRS and CDR2 YFSETQ come from the germline V gene. V was cut by 3 bases and J by 4 bases, with 19 bases left in between. The CDR3 DNA sequence: TGCGCCAGCAGCTCCCCCCGGAGGGAGTTTTCAGAGACCCAGTACTTC. Translated: CASSSPRREFSETQYF.

The rearrangement uses TRBV20-1 and TRBJ1-3, with D possibly being TRBD1 (6 bases). Trimming took off 6 bases at V and 4 bases at J, with 19 bases between the two ends. Germline loops: CDR1 DFQATT, CDR2 SNEGSKA (reference sequence). The CDR3 has 15 amino acids. CDR3 residues: CSAPAGGALGNTIYF. DNA for the CDR3: TGCAGTGCCCCCGCGGGGGGCGCTTTAGGAAACACCATATATTTT.

This rearrangement joins TRBV4-3 to TRBJ2-7; TRBD1 matches at 8 bases. J lost 7 bases, V lost 4 bases, and 6 bases had no gene match. This CDR3 region has 13 residues. The germline V gene has CDR1 LGHNA and CDR2 YSLEER. The CDR3 here is CASSRVQGGEQYV. The CDR3 coding sequence is TGCGCCAGCAGCCGAGTACAGGGGGGAGAGCAGTACGTC.

The gene calls are TRBV4-1 and TRBJ2-7; TRBD2 aligns across 11 bases. V shed 0 bases, J shed 8 bases, and the junction held 9 bases outside the gene matches. The CDR3 has 16 residues. Germline CDR1 is MGHRA and CDR2 is YSYEKL. CDR3 nucleotides: TGCGCCAGCAGCCAAGAAGGGACTAGCGGAGCATACAAGCAGTACTTC. Its translation: CASSQEGTSGAYKQYF.

The chain has TRBV5-1 and TRBJ2-3, with D possibly matching TRBD1 (5 bases). Germline V gene lookup returns CDR1 SGHRS and CDR2 YFSETQ. This CDR3 contains 16 residues. With 0 bases removed from V and 4 bases from J, the gap between germline ends came to 15 bases. The CDR3 DNA reads TGCGCCAGCAGCTTGGCCCCAGGGTTTAGCCCAGATACGCAGTATTTT. Translated: CASSLAPGFSPDTQYF. Supplemented by reference TRBV5-1 and TRBJ2-3, the full variable domain reads KAGVTQTPRYLIKTRGQQVTLSCSPISGHRSVSWYQQTPGQGLQFLFEYFSETQRNKGNFPGRFSGRQFSNSRSEMNVSTLELGDSALYLCASSLAPGFSPDTQYFGPGTRLTVL.

There are a few counts of this clonotype. The CDR3 spells CASRPQGLRINEQFF. CDR3 in DNA: TGTGCCAGCCGACCCCAGGGGCTAAGGATCAATGAGCAGTTCTTC. The V and J genes are TRBV19 and TRBJ2-1; the D gene is possibly TRBD1 (6 bases). The germline V gene has CDR1 LNHDA and CDR2 SQIVND (reference sequence). The CDR3 spans 15 residues. V was trimmed by 9 bases and J by 6 bases, leaving 21 bases between them.

This clonotype was picked up many times. V and J are TRBV7-7 and TRBJ2-1; D gene uncertain. There are 13 residues in the CDR3. Trimming stripped 5 bases from V and 9 bases from J, with 14 bases between. Germline V CDR1 and CDR2: SSHAT, FNYEAQ (reference sequence). The CDR3 sequence is CASSPEQVGEQFF. Here the CDR3 DNA reads TGTGCCAGCAGCCCAGAGCAGGTCGGTGAGCAGTTCTTC.

The gene calls are TRBV4-1 and TRBJ2-6; D is ambiguous. The CDR3 totals 15 residues. With 1 base removed from V and 4 bases from J, the gap between germline ends came to 8 bases. Germline CDR1 reads MGHRA; CDR2 reads YSYEKL. The DNA for the CDR3 is TGCGCCAGCAGCCAAGTCGTAGGCGGGGCCAACGTCCTGACTTTC. This codes for CASSQVVGGANVLTF.

This clonotype appeared many times. J is TRBJ1-5 and V is TRBV5-6; D is perhaps TRBD1 (6 bases). The germline V gene encodes CDR1 SGHDT and CDR2 YYEEEE. This CDR3 spans 16 amino acids. The V end was cut by 6 bases, the J end by 5 bases, with 21 bases between. The CDR3 DNA follows: TGTGCCAGCACCGTGGCGGGGGGCAGTGGATATCAGCCCCAGCATTTT. Encoded protein: CASTVAGGSGYQPQHF.

This clonotype has a handful of counts. The rearrangement links TRBV24-1 to TRBJ2-1; no firm D call. The CDR3 sequence is 17 residues long. The germline V and J ends were trimmed by 1 base and 3 bases, with 15 bases remaining between them. The germline V gene has CDR1 KGHDR and CDR2 SFDVKD. CDR3 sequence: CATSDFRKDWGYNEQFF. As DNA, the CDR3 is TGTGCCACCAGTGATTTCCGAAAGGATTGGGGCTACAATGAGCAGTTCTTC.